One and the same sample provided the 8 T cell receptor beta chains below, sequenced in a study of cytomegalovirus exposure and HLA in healthy donors. A multiplex PCR was run with 60 Vbeta primers and 13 Jbeta primers. Sequencing was performed with immunoSEQ multiplex PCR; in TCRdb, only in-frame clones are kept and a portion is missing. Of some 150,000 clones in the sample, 70% to 80% are singletons; the top ten hold about 2%. Sample: PBMCs. These TCRs come from a female donor in good health and CMV-seropositive.

V is TRBV10-3 and J is TRBJ1-1; D is uncertain. CDR1 is ENHRY and CDR2 is SYGVKD in the germline V gene. Trimming shortened V by 3 bases and J by 7 bases, and 12 bases separated the two germline ends. The CDR3 has 13 residues. The CDR3 sequence: CAISDVGDGEAFF. In nucleotides, the CDR3 is TGTGCCATCAGTGACGTGGGAGATGGTGAAGCTTTCTTT.

The sample holds a few counts of this clone. The CDR3 DNA reads as TGCACCAGCAGCCAAGCCCTTAACTATGGCTACACCTTC. It yields the protein CTSSQALNYGYTF. The V and J genes are TRBV1 and TRBJ1-2. TRBV1 is a listed pseudogene. The CDR3 sequence is 13 residues long.

This clone was seen a handful of times. The rearrangement links TRBV5-4 to TRBJ2-7, with D possibly matching TRBD2 (6 bases). Looked up from germline, CDR1 is SGHNT and CDR2 is YYREEE (reference sequence). V was shortened by 4 bases and J by 0 bases, with 17 bases between the two germline ends. The CDR3 runs 16 residues. Here the CDR3 reads CASSGAPGGFSYEQYF. For the CDR3, the DNA is TGTGCCAGCAGCGGAGCCCCCGGGGGTTTCTCCTACGAGCAGTACTTC.

This chain joins TRBV7-3 and TRBJ2-2, with 8 bases identical to TRBD1. The CDR3 length is 14 residues. Germline V lookup: CDR1 SGHTA, CDR2 FQGTGA. Trimming cost V 5 bases and J 4 bases; bases outside gene matches: 3. DNA of the CDR3: TGTGCCAGCAGCCGACAGGGGACCACCGGGGAGCTGTTTTTT. It translates to CASSRQGTTGELFF.

The rearrangement joins TRBV4-1 to TRBJ2-1; D perhaps matches TRBD1 (6 bases). This CDR3 contains 14 residues. The germline V and J ends were trimmed by 2 bases and 2 bases, with 7 bases remaining between them. CDR1 is MGHRA, CDR2 YSYEKL, per germline. DNA of the CDR3: TGCGCCAGCAGCCAACGGGACACCTACAATGAGCAGTTCTTC. Translation gives CASSQRDTYNEQFF.

V and J are TRBV10-2 and TRBJ1-3; D is uncertain. This CDR3 has 13 amino acids. Germline CDR1 is WSHSY and CDR2 is SAAADI. V lost 4 bases, J lost 1 base, and 5 bases lay in between. The CDR3 DNA reads as TGCGCCAGCAGTGCACAGTCTGGAAACACCATATATTTT. This sequence encodes CASSAQSGNTIYF.

V and J are TRBV7-6 and TRBJ2-5; no definite D call. Trimming cost V 1 base and J 2 bases, with 5 bases left between them. Germline CDR1 reads SGHVS; CDR2 reads FNYEAQ. This CDR3 has 13 residues. The CDR3 region has the DNA TGTGCCAGCAGCTTAGTCCGGCAAGAGACCCAGTACTTC. Protein: CASSLVRQETQYF.

This chain uses TRBV7-2 with TRBJ2-7; 11 nucleotides align to TRBD2. The V and J ends lost 7 bases and 3 bases, in that order; junction bases with no gene match: 8. There are 15 residues in the CDR3. Per germline, CDR1 SGHTA and CDR2 FQGNSA. In DNA form, the CDR3 reads TGTGCCAGCACCACCACCGGGACTAGCGGCTACGAGCAGTACTTC. Translating gives CASTTTGTSGYEQYF.